These 25 T cell receptor beta chains were sequenced from one sample in a study of shared clonotypes between healthy human individuals (TCRdb year 2020). Library creation used the immunoSEQ multiplex PCR assay. TCRdb retrieved this table from immuneACCESS and kept in-frame rearrangements only. Not all clones are present; in checked studies, unresolved V genes account for under half, and no reason is known for the remainder. The sample table holds about 820,000 clones, of which 80% to 95% were seen once. The ten most abundant clones make up under 30% of the sample. CD8 naive samples consisted of CD45RO-negative cells that were positively selected for CCR7, yielding a CD45RA+CCR7+ population without TemRA cells. The source material was naive CD8+ T cells sorted from blood. Taken with the paper, the label for cell subset or site translates to: CD45RA+CCR7+. These receptor sequences come from a man between 25 and 39 years old in good health.

This clone was recorded a few times. V and J are TRBV29-1 and TRBJ2-2; D perhaps matches TRBD1 (5 bases). CDR1 and CDR2 from the germline V gene are SQVTM and ANQGSEA. Trimming took 4 bases from V and 1 from J, leaving 13 bases between them. The CDR3 consists of 15 residues. CDR3 loop: CSVVEQGWNTGELFF. The CDR3 nucleotides read TGCAGCGTTGTCGAGCAGGGATGGAACACCGGGGAGCTGTTTTTT.

The chain combines TRBV5-6 with TRBJ2-7; no clear D gene. The V and J ends lost 1 base and 3 bases respectively, with 8 bases between them. Germline V lookup: CDR1 SGHDT, CDR2 YYEEEE. This CDR3 region has 13 residues. The CDR3 spells CASSLLADYEQYF. The CDR3 DNA sequence: TGTGCCAGCAGCTTGTTAGCAGACTACGAGCAGTACTTC.

This rearrangement joins TRBV6-5 to TRBJ2-3; TRBD2 aligns across 8 bases. CDR3 length: 16 amino acids. V was pared by 0 bases and J by 2 bases, with 4 bases of the junction left unmatched. Germline V gene sequence: CDR1 MNHEY, CDR2 SVGAGI. For the CDR3, the DNA is TGTGCCAGCAGTTACTCTGCCGGGAGGGTCACAGATACGCAGTATTTT. It translates to CASSYSAGRVTDTQYF.

This chain connects TRBV7-9 to TRBJ2-1, with D possibly being TRBD2 (6 bases). Germline V gene sequence: CDR1 SEHNR, CDR2 FQNEAQ (reference sequence). V lost 4 bases and J lost 6, with 7 bases in between. The CDR3 is 12 amino acids. CDR3 sequence (DNA): TGTGCCAGCAGCTACGGGAGCAATGAGCAGTTCTTC. Its translation is CASSYGSNEQFF.

This chain joins TRBV10-2 and TRBJ2-7, with 8 positions matching TRBD2. This CDR3 contains 15 residues. The V and J ends lost 6 bases and 2 bases, in that order; junction bases with no gene match: 9. Germline loops: CDR1 WSHSY, CDR2 SAAADI. CDR3 in DNA: TGCGCCAGCAGCGGAAGCGGGAGTAAACCCTACGAGCAGTACTTC. Its translation: CASSGSGSKPYEQYF.

This rearrangement joins TRBV10-3 to TRBJ2-3; no definite D call. V lost 8 bases, J lost 4 bases, and 7 bases lay in between. The CDR3 extends over 11 amino acids. Germline V gene sequence: CDR1 ENHRY, CDR2 SYGVKD. The CDR3 nucleotides read TGTGCCATCGGGTCCCCAGATACGCAGTATTTT. It is translated as CAIGSPDTQYF.

This clone was picked up a small number of times. The chain has TRBV7-8 and TRBJ1-2; 9 bases are a match to TRBD1. The CDR3 loop spans 13 amino acids. J lost 4 bases, V lost 4 bases, and 1 base had no gene match. Germline-derived CDR1 and CDR2 are SGHVS and FQNEAQ. The CDR3 sequence is CASSSGQGYGYTF. The CDR3 coding sequence is TGTGCCAGCAGCTCGGGACAGGGCTATGGCTACACCTTC.

V and J are TRBV7-2 and TRBJ2-1; 10 bases agree with TRBD2. With 5 bases clipped from V and 13 bases from J, the junction kept 23 bases outside the gene matches. The germline V gene has CDR1 SGHTA and CDR2 FQGNSA. The CDR3 consists of 18 residues. The CDR3 here is CASSHNRIRGLAGVEQFF. In DNA, the CDR3 is TGTGCCAGCAGCCATAACCGGATCAGGGGGCTAGCGGGAGTTGAACAGTTCTTC.

The chain uses TRBV4-2 and TRBJ2-7; D is unclear. CDR1 and CDR2 from the germline V gene are LGHNA and YNFKEQ. CDR3 length: 13 amino acids. V was trimmed by 2 bases and J by 3 bases, leaving 8 bases between them. Written as DNA, the CDR3 is TGTGCCAGCAGCCAACAGGTACTCTACGAGCAGTACTTC. Protein sequence: CASSQQVLYEQYF.

This CDR3 is CASTSGLGVTYEQYF. The CDR3 nucleotides read TGTGCCAGTACGTCTGGACTGGGGGTTACCTACGAGCAGTACTTC. V is TRBV19 and J is TRBJ2-7; D tentatively reads TRBD1 or TRBD2 (5 bases each). The V and J ends lost 7 bases and 2 bases respectively, with 18 bases between them. The CDR3 covers 15 residues. The germline gives CDR1 LNHDA, CDR2 SQIVND (reference sequence).

The V and J genes are TRBV7-9 and TRBJ2-7, with 10 positions matching TRBD2. The CDR3 covers 16 residues. The germline V gene has CDR1 SEHNR and CDR2 FQNEAQ (reference sequence). The trim removed 5 bases at V and 1 base at J, leaving 8 bases unmatched. In nucleotides, the CDR3 is TGTGCCAGCAGCCCTTGGACTAGCGGACCTTCCTACGAGCAGTACTTC. This encodes CASSPWTSGPSYEQYF.

This clone has a single count. This rearrangement joins TRBV11-2 to TRBJ2-7; the D gene is possibly TRBD1 (6 bases). Deletions cut 0 bases from V and 5 bases from J, with 23 bases between. Germline-derived CDR1 and CDR2 are SGHAT and FQNNGV. This CDR3 has 18 residues. The DNA of the CDR3 is TGTGCCAGCAGCTTAGATCCGCCTTATGGAGGACAGCAAAACGAGCAGTACTTC. It specifies CASSLDPPYGGQQNEQYF.

The chain employs TRBV2 and TRBJ2-5; the D is unclear. The CDR3 is made up of 11 amino acids. Germline CDR1 SNHLY, CDR2 FYNNEI. V was clipped by 7 bases and J by 3 bases, with 6 bases between them. The CDR3 DNA is TGTGCCAGCATCCTTGAAGAGACCCAGTACTTC. Translating it yields CASILEETQYF.

CDR3 in DNA: TGTGCTGCCGGACAGTACAATGAGCAGTTCTTC. This translates into CAAGQYNEQFF. The chain combines TRBV19 with TRBJ2-1; tentative D call: TRBD1 (6 bases). The CDR3 sequence is 11 residues long. CDR1 is LNHDA, CDR2 SQIVND, per germline (reference sequence).

The rearrangement joins TRBV11-3 to TRBJ2-3; D not certain. The CDR3 is 14 amino acids. The germline V gene has CDR1 SGHNT and CDR2 YENEEA. Trimming removed 5 bases from V and 0 bases from J, with 9 bases in between. The CDR3 loop is CASSPADSTDTQYF. In nucleotides, the CDR3 is TGTGCCAGCAGCCCAGCAGATAGCACAGATACGCAGTATTTT.

The rearrangement uses TRBV7-8 and TRBJ2-5, with TRBD1 identical over 8 bases. This CDR3 is 15 amino acids long. The V segment lost 2 bases and the J segment 5 bases; nucleotides outside the gene matches: 7. The V gene's germline CDR1 is SGHVS and CDR2 FQNEAQ. The DNA for the CDR3 is TGTGCCAGCAGCTTATCGGCAGGGGGCCGTGAGACCCAGTACTTC. Amino acid sequence: CASSLSAGGRETQYF.

The chain links TRBV29-1 to TRBJ2-7; no reliable D call. V was cut by 0 bases and J by 3 bases, with 9 bases left in between. The germline gives CDR1 SQVTM, CDR2 ANQGSEA. The CDR3 sequence is 13 residues long. The CDR3 DNA follows: TGCAGCGTTGAAGATATAACAGACTACGAGCAGTACTTC. It translates to CSVEDITDYEQYF.

A note on this clone: This clone may be a read error of a much larger clone one base away. The same CDR3 arises from other DNA sequences in this sample as well. V gene TRBV7-9 combines with J gene TRBJ2-7, with D tentatively TRBD2 (5 bases). This CDR3 is 12 amino acids long. Deletions cut 4 bases from V and 3 bases from J, with 7 bases between. Germline V gene data show CDR1 as SEHNR and CDR2 as FQNEAQ (reference sequence). The CDR3 region has the DNA TGTGCCAGCAGCTCACTAGACTACGAGCAGTACTTC. The encoded protein is CASSSLDYEQYF.

The genes are TRBV6-1 and TRBJ1-4, with D uncertain. V dropped 1 base and J dropped 6 bases, with 9 bases sitting between them. Germline CDR1 MNHNS, CDR2 SASEGT. The CDR3 runs to 14 residues. Written as DNA, the CDR3 is TGTGCCAGCAGTGAAGAGAATGAGGATGAAAAACTGTTTTTT. This encodes CASSEENEDEKLFF.

The chain is built from TRBV30 and TRBJ2-6; TRBD2 might be the D (5 bases). The CDR3 length is 17 residues. The V gene lost 5 bases and the J gene lost 0 bases, with 17 bases spanning the gap. Germline CDR1 is GTSNPN and CDR2 is SVGIG (reference sequence). The CDR3 nucleotides are TGTGCCTGGGGGCCTAGGGAGCTAGCCTCTGGGGCCAACGTCCTGACTTTC. This translates into CAWGPRELASGANVLTF.

The rearrangement joins TRBV2 to TRBJ2-3; D uncertain. Germline V CDR1 and CDR2: SNHLY, FYNNEI. V lost 2 bases to trimming and J lost 0 bases, with 9 bases between them. This CDR3 contains 15 residues. For the CDR3, the DNA is TGTGCCAGCAGTGAATCGGTGGTTAGCACAGATACGCAGTATTTT. Residues: CASSESVVSTDTQYF.

The chain recombines TRBV10-2 with TRBJ2-3; D unresolved. V was cut by 7 bases and J by 0 bases, with 14 bases left in between. Germline CDR1 WSHSY, CDR2 SAAADI. The length of the CDR3 is 15 residues. CDR3 amino acids: CASTETLLSTDTQYF. The CDR3 DNA is TGCGCCAGCACGGAGACCCTCCTAAGCACAGATACGCAGTATTTT.

The chain is built from TRBV7-9 and TRBJ2-7; 10 positions match TRBD1. V trimming: 5 bases; J trimming: 4 bases; junction bases outside the gene matches: 5. The V gene's germline CDR1 is SEHNR and CDR2 FQNEAQ (reference sequence). CDR3 length: 14 residues. The CDR3 here is CASSPTGGLYEQYF. As DNA, the CDR3 is TGTGCCAGCAGCCCGACAGGGGGCCTTTACGAGCAGTACTTC.

The rearrangement uses TRBV7-9 and TRBJ1-1; 9 bases fit TRBD1. CDR1 SEHNR and CDR2 FQNEAQ come from the germline V gene (reference sequence). The CDR3 is 15 amino acids. V dropped 6 bases and J dropped 5; count of bases not matched to a gene: 10. The CDR3 here is CASRPGQGMMTEAFF. In DNA form, the CDR3 reads TGTGCCAGCAGACCCGGACAGGGGATGATGACTGAAGCTTTCTTT.

The CDR3 DNA reads as TGTGCCAGCAGCGTAGAACTTGACAGGTCCCCCTTCTATGGCTACACCTTC. Translation: CASSVELDRSPFYGYTF. The rearrangement joins TRBV9 to TRBJ1-2; TRBD1 is a possible D gene (6 bases). The CDR3 covers 17 residues. V lost 0 bases to trimming and J lost 4 bases, with 19 bases between them. Germline CDR1 and CDR2: SGDLS and YYNGEE.